The rows below give T cell receptor beta chains drawn from one sample of a study of graft-versus-host responses after intestinal transplantation. Produced via immunoSEQ multiplex PCR; TCRdb's table is partial and in-frame only. The sample includes about 39,000 clones, over 85% of them seen just once. These TCRs' antigens remain unknown. Sequenced material: unstimulated CD8+ T cells sorted from spleen or lymph node cells, taken before transplant. These receptors all stem from a human donor who was the organ donor for an intestinal transplant. Both conserved end residues are part of each CDR3. The D gene is left open where the match is weak. Not every row has a clone size; where given, it reads once, few, many or a size class.

V	size	D	J	CDR3	DNA
TRBV6-5	-	-	TRBJ1-5	CASSYSAGYQPQHF	TGTGCCAGCAGTTACTCTGCAGGTTATCAGCCCCAGCATTTT
TRBV5-4	-	TRBD2	TRBJ2-3	CASSFSPSGDSTDTQYF	TGTGCCAGCAGCTTTAGTCCTAGCGGGGATAGCACAGATACGCAGTATTTT
TRBV4-2	-	-	TRBJ1-1	CASSLNTEAFF	TGTGCCAGCAGCCTAAACACTGAAGCTTTCTTT
TRBV7-3	few	-	TRBJ2-4	CASSLTSGTGDIQYF	TGTGCCAGCAGCTTAACATCAGGGACGGGGGACATTCAGTACTTC
TRBV19	-	-	TRBJ1-4	CASSMSGEPKNEKLFF	TGTGCCAGTAGTATGTCCGGTGAACCGAAAAATGAAAAACTGTTTTTT
TRBV6-4	few	-	TRBJ1-5	CATNQPQHF	TGTGCCACGAATCAGCCCCAGCATTTT
TRBV7-2	-	-	TRBJ1-2	CASSSGQNYGYTF	TGTGCCAGCAGCTCGGGACAAAACTATGGCTACACCTTC
TRBV4-3	once	TRBD2	TRBJ2-7	CASSQLLTSGTPYEQYF	TGCGCCAGCAGCCAACTCCTGACTAGCGGGACCCCCTACGAGCAGTACTTC
TRBV11-2	-	-	TRBJ2-7	CASSLVFRSYEQYF	TGTGCCAGCAGCTTAGTCTTCCGATCTTACGAGCAGTACTTC
TRBV29-1	-	TRBD2	TRBJ2-7	CSVAQREFEQYF	TGCAGCGTTGCCCAGCGGGAGTTCGAGCAGTACTTC
TRBV9	once	-	TRBJ2-7	CASSVRGSSYEQYF	TGTGCCAGCAGCGTAAGGGGGAGCTCCTACGAGCAGTACTTC
TRBV28	once	-	TRBJ2-7	CASSHGWEDEQYF	TGTGCCAGCAGCCACGGGTGGGAGGACGAGCAGTACTTC
TRBV10-1	-	TRBD1	TRBJ2-7	CAREDRGTYEQYF	TGCGCCAGGGAAGACAGGGGGACCTACGAGCAGTACTTC
TRBV9	-	-	TRBJ2-5	CASSQGETQYF	TGTGCCAGCAGCCAGGGAGAGACCCAGTACTTC
TRBV28	-	TRBD1	TRBJ2-3	CASSPDRGTDTQYF	TGTGCCAGCAGCCCGGACAGGGGGACAGATACGCAGTATTTT
TRBV4-3	-	-	TRBJ2-1	CASSSNGGLGNDKFF	TGCGCCAGCAGCTCCAACGGGGGGCTGGGCAATGACAAGTTCTTC
TRBV11-2	-	-	TRBJ2-7	CASSPPDYEQYF	TGTGCCAGCAGTCCTCCAGACTACGAGCAGTACTTC
TRBV28	-	TRBD1	TRBJ2-7	CASSSPTGTLYEQYF	TGTGCCAGCAGTTCCCCGACAGGGACCCTCTACGAGCAGTACTTC
TRBV11-2	-	-	TRBJ2-7	CASSGTRPGQYF	TGTGCCAGCAGCGGGACTCGCCCCGGGCAGTACTTC
TRBV27	-	TRBD2	TRBJ2-7	CASSPGLAGGVLRGEQYF	TGTGCCAGCAGTCCCGGACTAGCGGGAGGGGTACTTCGAGGAGAGCAGTACTTC
TRBV19	-	-	TRBJ1-1	CASRQQGNTEAFF	TGTGCCAGTAGGCAACAGGGGAACACTGAAGCTTTCTTT
TRBV28	-	-	TRBJ2-3	CASSLRGYYTDTQYF	TGTGCCAGCAGTTTACGGGGGTACTACACAGATACGCAGTATTTT
TRBV9	-	-	TRBJ2-7	CASSVGGNSYEQYF	TGTGCCAGCAGCGTCGGGGGAAACTCCTACGAGCAGTACTTC
TRBV19	-	-	TRBJ2-5	CASSMVEGAREQYF	TGTGCCAGTAGTATGGTCGAGGGGGCACGGGAGCAGTACTTC
TRBV28	-	-	TRBJ2-3	CATRWARWSGFTSRDTQYF	TGTGCCACCAGGTGGGCCCGCTGGTCCGGGTTCACTTCGAGAGATACGCAGTATTTT
TRBV15	-	-	TRBJ2-4	CATSRVRENIQYF	TGTGCCACCAGCAGAGTCAGGGAAAACATTCAGTACTTC
TRBV2	-	TRBD2	TRBJ2-1	CASRGLAGASYNEQFF	TGTGCCAGCAGAGGACTAGCGGGCGCCTCCTACAATGAGCAGTTCTTC
TRBV6-5	-	TRBD1	TRBJ1-2	CASKTGKGYTF	TGTGCCAGCAAGACAGGGAAGGGCTACACCTTC
TRBV4-3	-	TRBD1	TRBJ1-4	CASSQAHHRGSEKLFF	TGCGCCAGCAGCCAAGCCCACCACAGGGGGTCTGAAAAACTGTTTTTT
TRBV4-2	-	-	TRBJ2-7	CASSQDFGNNYEQYF	TGTGCCAGCAGCCAAGATTTTGGTAACAACTACGAGCAGTACTTC
TRBV7-6	-	TRBD1	TRBJ1-1	CASSIRDRENTEAFF	TGTGCCAGCAGCATCCGGGACAGGGAGAACACTGAAGCTTTCTTT
TRBV4-1	-	-	TRBJ2-6	CASSQDGAHSGANVLTF	TGCGCCAGCAGCCAAGATGGGGCCCACTCTGGGGCCAACGTCCTGACTTTC
TRBV9	-	-	TRBJ2-7	CASSPSGLGEQYF	TGTGCCAGCAGCCCCTCAGGGTTGGGGGAGCAGTACTTC
TRBV5-1	-	TRBD1	TRBJ1-4	CASSPGGPNEKLFF	TGCGCCAGCAGCCCAGGGGGGCCGAATGAAAAACTGTTTTTT
TRBV28	-	-	TRBJ2-1	CASSLGTLGNEQFF	TGTGCCAGCAGTCTCGGGACGTTGGGGAATGAGCAGTTCTTC
TRBV6-1	-	-	TRBJ1-1	CASSEGAGNTEAFF	TGTGCCAGCAGTGAAGGAGCGGGGAACACTGAAGCTTTCTTT
TRBV9	-	-	TRBJ2-7	CASSEHISGLKGQYF	TGTGCCAGCAGCGAGCATATTAGCGGTTTAAAGGGGCAGTACTTC
TRBV30	-	-	TRBJ2-5	CAWEREETQYF	TGTGCCTGGGAGCGGGAAGAGACCCAGTACTTC
TRBV6-5	-	-	TRBJ2-1	CASSGSYNEQFF	TGTGCCAGCAGCGGGAGTTACAATGAGCAGTTCTTC
TRBV4-1	-	-	TRBJ1-2	CASSQDYGYTF	TGCGCCAGCAGCCAAGACTATGGCTACACCTTC
TRBV7-9	-	-	TRBJ2-3	CASLGTPFTDTQYF	TGTGCCAGCCTAGGGACTCCCTTCACAGATACGCAGTATTTT
TRBV28	-	TRBD2	TRBJ2-3	CASSPSGRADTQYF	TGTGCCAGCAGTCCAAGCGGGAGGGCAGATACGCAGTATTTT
TRBV28	-	-	TRBJ2-1	CASSTGQLYNEQFF	TGTGCCAGCAGTACCGGACAGCTCTACAATGAGCAGTTCTTC
TRBV27	-	-	TRBJ1-6	CASSIQDNSPLHF	TGTGCCAGCAGTATACAGGATAATTCACCCCTCCACTTT
TRBV5-6	-	TRBD1	TRBJ2-7	CASSSGAGGYEQYF	TGTGCCAGCAGCTCCGGCGCAGGGGGCTACGAGCAGTACTTC
TRBV4-3	-	-	TRBJ2-1	CASSQVDTYNEQFF	TGCGCCAGCAGCCAAGTCGACACCTACAATGAGCAGTTCTTC